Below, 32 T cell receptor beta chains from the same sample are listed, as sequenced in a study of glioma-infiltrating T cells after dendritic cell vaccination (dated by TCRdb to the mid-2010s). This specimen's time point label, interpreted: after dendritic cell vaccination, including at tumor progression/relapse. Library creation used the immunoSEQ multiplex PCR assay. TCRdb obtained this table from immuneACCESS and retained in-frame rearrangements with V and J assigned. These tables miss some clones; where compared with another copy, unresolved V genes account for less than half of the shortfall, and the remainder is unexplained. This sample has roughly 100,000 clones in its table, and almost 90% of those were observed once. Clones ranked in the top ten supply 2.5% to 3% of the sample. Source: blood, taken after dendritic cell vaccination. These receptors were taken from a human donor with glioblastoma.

In nucleotides, the CDR3 is TGCGCCAGCAGCGAGCTGAGTCGGGGAGCCGCAGCCGGGGAGCTGTTTTTT. The encoded protein is CASSELSRGAAAGELFF. The rearrangement uses TRBV10-1 and TRBJ2-2, with D perhaps TRBD2 (5 bases). V dropped 6 bases and J dropped 6 bases, with 23 bases sitting between them. CDR1 is WNHNN, CDR2 SYGVQD, per germline (reference sequence). There are 17 residues in the CDR3.

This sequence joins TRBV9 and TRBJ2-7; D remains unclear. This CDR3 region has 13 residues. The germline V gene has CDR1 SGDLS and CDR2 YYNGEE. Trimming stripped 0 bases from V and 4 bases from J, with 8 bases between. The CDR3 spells CASSVGLTYEQYF. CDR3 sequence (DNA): TGTGCCAGCAGCGTAGGGCTGACTTACGAGCAGTACTTC. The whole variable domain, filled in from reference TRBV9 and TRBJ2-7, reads DSGVTQTPKHLITATGQRVTLRCSPRSGDLSVYWYQQSLDQGLQFLIQYYNGEERAKGNILERFSAQQFPDLHSELNLSSLELGDSALYFCASSVGLTYEQYFGPGTRLTVT.

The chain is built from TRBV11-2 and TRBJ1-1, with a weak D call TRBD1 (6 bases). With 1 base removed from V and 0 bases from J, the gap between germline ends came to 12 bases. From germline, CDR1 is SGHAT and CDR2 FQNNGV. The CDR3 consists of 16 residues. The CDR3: CASSLGGGGLNTEAFF. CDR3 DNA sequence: TGTGCCAGCAGCTTAGGTGGGGGGGGGCTGAACACTGAAGCTTTCTTT.

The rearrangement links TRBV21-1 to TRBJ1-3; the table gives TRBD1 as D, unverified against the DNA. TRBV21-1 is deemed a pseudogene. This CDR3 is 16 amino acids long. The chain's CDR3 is CASSKASGGCGNTIYF. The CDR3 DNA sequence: TGTGCCAGCAGCAAAGCGTCAGGGGGCTGTGGAAACACCATATATTTT.

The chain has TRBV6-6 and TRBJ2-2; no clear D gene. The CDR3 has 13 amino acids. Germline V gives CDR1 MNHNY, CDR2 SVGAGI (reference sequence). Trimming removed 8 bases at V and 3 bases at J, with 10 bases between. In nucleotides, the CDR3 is TGTGCCAGCTCTCAGATCGACACCGGGGAGCTGTTTTTT. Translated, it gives CASSQIDTGELFF.

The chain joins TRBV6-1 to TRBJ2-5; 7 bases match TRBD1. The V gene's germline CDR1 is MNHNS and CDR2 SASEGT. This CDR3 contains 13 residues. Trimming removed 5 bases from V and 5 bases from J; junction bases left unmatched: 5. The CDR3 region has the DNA TGTGCCAGCAGTAACGACAGGGCTGAGACCCAGTACTTC. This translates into CASSNDRAETQYF.

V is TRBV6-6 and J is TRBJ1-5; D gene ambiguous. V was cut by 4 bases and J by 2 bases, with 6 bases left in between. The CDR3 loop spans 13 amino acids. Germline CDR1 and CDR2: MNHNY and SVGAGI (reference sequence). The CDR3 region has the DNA TGTGCCAGCAGTTTACCGGGCAATCAGCCCCAGCATTTT. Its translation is CASSLPGNQPQHF.

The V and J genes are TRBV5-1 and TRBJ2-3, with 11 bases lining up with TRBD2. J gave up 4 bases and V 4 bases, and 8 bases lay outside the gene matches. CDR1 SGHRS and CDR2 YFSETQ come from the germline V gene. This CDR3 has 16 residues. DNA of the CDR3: TGCGCCAGCAGCCTAAATAGCGGGGGGGCCTCAGATACGCAGTATTTT. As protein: CASSLNSGGASDTQYF.

CDR3: CASSLNGGGGLSGYTF. DNA of the CDR3: TGTGCCAGCAGTTTAAATGGGGGAGGGGGATTAAGCGGCTACACCTTC. The chain couples TRBV27 to TRBJ1-2; weak D call: TRBD1 (6 bases). V was clipped by 2 bases and J by 8 bases, with 21 bases between them. This CDR3 region has 16 residues. CDR1 and CDR2 (germline): MNHEY, SMNVEV (reference sequence).

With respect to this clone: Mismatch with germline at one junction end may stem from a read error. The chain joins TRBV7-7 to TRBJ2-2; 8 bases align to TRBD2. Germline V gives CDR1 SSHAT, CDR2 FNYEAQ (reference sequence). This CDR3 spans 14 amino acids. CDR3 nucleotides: TGTGCTAGCAGTCGGGGGGGGAACACCGGGGAGCTGTTTTTT. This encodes CASSRGGNTGELFF.

The CDR3 nucleotides are TGTGCCAGCAGCCCGCGAGGGAGGGGGGGCCTTAATGAGCAGTTCTTC. Translating gives CASSPRGRGGLNEQFF. The chain has TRBV11-3 and TRBJ2-1, with a weak D call TRBD2 (7 bases). Trimming took 5 bases from V and 7 from J, leaving 21 bases between them. This CDR3 spans 16 amino acids. Germline-derived CDR1 and CDR2 are SGHNT and YENEEA.

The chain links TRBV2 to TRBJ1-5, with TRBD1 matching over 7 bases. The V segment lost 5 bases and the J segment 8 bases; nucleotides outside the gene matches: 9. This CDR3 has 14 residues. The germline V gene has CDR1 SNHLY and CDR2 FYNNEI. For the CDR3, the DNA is TGTGCCAGCAGTTCGACAGGGCCCTTAAAGCCCCAGCATTTT. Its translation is CASSSTGPLKPQHF.

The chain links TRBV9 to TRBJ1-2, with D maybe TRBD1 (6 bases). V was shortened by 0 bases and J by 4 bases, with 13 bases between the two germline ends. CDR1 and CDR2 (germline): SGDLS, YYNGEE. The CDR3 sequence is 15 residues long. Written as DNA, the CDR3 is TGTGCCAGCAGCGTAGTCCCGGACAGCGGCTATGGCTACACCTTC. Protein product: CASSVVPDSGYGYTF.

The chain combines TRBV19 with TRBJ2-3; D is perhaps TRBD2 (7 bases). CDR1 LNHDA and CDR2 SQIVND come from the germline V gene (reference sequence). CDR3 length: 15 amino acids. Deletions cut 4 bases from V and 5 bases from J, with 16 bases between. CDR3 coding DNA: TGTGCCAGTAGTAATTTCTGGGGGGGCGTAGATACGCAGTATTTT. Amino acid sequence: CASSNFWGGVDTQYF.

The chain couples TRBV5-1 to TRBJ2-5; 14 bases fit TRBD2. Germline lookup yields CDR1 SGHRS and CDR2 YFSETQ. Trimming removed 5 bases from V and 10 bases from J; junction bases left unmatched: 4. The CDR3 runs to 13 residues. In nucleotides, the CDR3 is TGCGCCAGCAGGGGACTAGCGGGGGAGGTCCAGTACTTC. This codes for CASRGLAGEVQYF. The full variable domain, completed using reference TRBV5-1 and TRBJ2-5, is KAGVTQTPRYLIKTRGQQVTLSCSPISGHRSVSWYQQTPGQGLQFLFEYFSETQRNKGNFPGRFSGRQFSNSRSEMNVSTLELGDSALYLCASRGLAGEVQYFGPGTRLLVL.

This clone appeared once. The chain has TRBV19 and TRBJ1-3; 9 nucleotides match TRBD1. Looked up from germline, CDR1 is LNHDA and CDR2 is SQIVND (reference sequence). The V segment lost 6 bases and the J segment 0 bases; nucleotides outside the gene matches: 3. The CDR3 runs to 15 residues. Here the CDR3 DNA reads TGTGCCAGTAGGCCGGGACAGGGCTCTGGAAACACCATATATTTT. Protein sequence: CASRPGQGSGNTIYF.

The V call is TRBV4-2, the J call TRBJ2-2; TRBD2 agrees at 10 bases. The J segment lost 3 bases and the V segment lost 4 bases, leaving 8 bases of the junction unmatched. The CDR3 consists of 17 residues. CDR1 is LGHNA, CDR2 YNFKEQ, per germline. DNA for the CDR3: TGTGCCAGCAGCCCCCACGGGGGGACTAGCGACACCGGGGAGCTGTTTTTT. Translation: CASSPHGGTSDTGELFF.

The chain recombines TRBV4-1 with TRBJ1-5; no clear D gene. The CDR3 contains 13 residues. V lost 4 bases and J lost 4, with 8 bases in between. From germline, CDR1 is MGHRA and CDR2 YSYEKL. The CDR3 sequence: CASSPAQNQPQHF. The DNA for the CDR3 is TGCGCCAGCAGCCCTGCCCAGAATCAGCCCCAGCATTTT.

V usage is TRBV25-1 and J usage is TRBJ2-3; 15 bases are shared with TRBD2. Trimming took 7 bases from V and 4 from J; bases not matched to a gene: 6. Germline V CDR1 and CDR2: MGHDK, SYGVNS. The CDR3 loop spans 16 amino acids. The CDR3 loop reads CASIGGLAGGSDTQYF. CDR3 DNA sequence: TGTGCCAGCATCGGGGGACTAGCGGGGGGATCAGATACGCAGTATTTT.

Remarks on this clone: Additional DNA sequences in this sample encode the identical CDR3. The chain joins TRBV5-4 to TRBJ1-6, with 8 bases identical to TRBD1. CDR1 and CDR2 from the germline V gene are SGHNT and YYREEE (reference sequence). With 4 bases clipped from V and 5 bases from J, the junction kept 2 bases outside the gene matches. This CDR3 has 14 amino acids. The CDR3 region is CASSPGQDNSPLHF. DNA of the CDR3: TGTGCCAGCAGCCCGGGACAGGATAATTCACCCCTCCACTTT. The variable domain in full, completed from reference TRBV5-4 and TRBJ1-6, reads ETGVTQSPTHLIKTRGQQVTLRCSSQSGHNTVSWYQQALGQGPQFIFQYYREEENGRGNFPPRFSGLQFPNYSSELNVNALELDDSALYLCASSPGQDNSPLHFGNGTRLTVT.

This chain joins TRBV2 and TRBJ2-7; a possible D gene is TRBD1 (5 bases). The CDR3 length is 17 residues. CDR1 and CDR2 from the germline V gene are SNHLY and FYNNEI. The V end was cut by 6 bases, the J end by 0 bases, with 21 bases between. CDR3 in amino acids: CASRPWPLQELSYEQYF. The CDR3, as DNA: TGTGCCAGCAGACCTTGGCCTCTACAGGAACTCTCCTACGAGCAGTACTTC.

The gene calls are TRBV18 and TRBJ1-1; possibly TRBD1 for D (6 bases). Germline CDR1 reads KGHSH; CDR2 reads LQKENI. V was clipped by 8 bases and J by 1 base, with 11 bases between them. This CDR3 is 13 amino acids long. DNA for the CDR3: TGTGCCAGCACCCCGGGACAGAACACTGAAGCTTTCTTT. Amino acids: CASTPGQNTEAFF. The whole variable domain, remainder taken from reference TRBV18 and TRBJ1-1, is NAGVMQNPRHLVRRRGQEARLRCSPMKGHSHVYWYRQLPEEGLKFMVYLQKENIIDESGMPKERFSAEFPKEGPSILRIQQVVRGDSAAYFCASTPGQNTEAFFGQGTRLTVV.

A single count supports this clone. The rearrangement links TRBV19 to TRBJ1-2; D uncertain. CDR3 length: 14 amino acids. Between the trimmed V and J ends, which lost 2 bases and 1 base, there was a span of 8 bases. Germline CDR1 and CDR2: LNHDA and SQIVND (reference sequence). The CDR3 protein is CASSINFLNYGYTF. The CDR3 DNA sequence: TGTGCCAGTAGTATAAATTTCCTTAACTATGGCTACACCTTC.

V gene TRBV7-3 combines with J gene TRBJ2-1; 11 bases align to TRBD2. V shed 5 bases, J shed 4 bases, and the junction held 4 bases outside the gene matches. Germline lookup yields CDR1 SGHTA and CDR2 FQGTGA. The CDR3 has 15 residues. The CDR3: CASSLGTSGYNEQFF. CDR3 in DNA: TGTGCCAGCAGCCTCGGGACTAGCGGTTACAATGAGCAGTTCTTC.

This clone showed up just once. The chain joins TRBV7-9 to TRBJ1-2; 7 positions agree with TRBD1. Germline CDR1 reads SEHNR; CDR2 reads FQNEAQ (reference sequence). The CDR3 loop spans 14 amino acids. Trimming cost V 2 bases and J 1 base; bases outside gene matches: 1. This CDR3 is CASSLQGGNYGYTF. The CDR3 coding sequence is TGTGCCAGCAGCTTACAGGGGGGTAACTATGGCTACACCTTC.

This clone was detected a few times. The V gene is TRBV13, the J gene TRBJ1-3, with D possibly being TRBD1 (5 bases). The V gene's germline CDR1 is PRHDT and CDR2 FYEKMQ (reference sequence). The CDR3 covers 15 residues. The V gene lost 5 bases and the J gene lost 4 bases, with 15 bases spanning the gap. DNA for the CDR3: TGTGCCAGCAGCCTCTTCCAGGGTCCCGGAAACACCATATATTTT. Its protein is CASSLFQGPGNTIYF.

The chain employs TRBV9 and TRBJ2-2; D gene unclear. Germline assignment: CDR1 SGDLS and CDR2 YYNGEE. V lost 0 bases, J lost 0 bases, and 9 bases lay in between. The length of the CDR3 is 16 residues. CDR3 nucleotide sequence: TGTGCCAGCAGCGTAGGAAACAGCCCGAACACCGGGGAGCTGTTTTTT. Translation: CASSVGNSPNTGELFF.

The CDR3 sequence is CASSMDSKNSPLHF. The CDR3 bases are TGTGCCAGCAGTATGGACAGTAAGAATTCACCCCTCCACTTT. The chain joins TRBV6-1 to TRBJ1-6, with D possibly TRBD1 on 6 matching bases. The CDR3 has 14 residues. From germline, CDR1 is MNHNS and CDR2 SASEGT. The V gene lost 5 bases and the J gene lost 7 bases, with 12 bases spanning the gap.

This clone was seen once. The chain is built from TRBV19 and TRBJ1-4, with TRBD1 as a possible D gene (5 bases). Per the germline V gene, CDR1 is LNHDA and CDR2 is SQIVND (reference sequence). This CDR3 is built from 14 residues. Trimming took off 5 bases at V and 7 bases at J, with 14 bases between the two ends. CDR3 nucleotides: TGTGCCAGTAGTGTCCGGGGGAGGGTTGAAAAACTGTTTTTT. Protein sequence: CASSVRGRVEKLFF.

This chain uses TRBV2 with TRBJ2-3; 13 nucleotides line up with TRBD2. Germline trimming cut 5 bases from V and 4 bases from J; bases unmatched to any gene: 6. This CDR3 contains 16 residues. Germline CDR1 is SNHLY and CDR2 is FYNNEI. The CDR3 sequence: CASSKGLAGEADTQYF. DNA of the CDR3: TGTGCCAGCAGTAAAGGACTAGCGGGGGAGGCAGATACGCAGTATTTT.

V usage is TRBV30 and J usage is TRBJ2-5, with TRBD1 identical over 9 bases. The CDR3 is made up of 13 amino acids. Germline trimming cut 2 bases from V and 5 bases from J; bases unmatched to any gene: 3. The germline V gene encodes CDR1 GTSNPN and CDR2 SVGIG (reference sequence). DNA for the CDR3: TGTGCCTGGAGTACAGGGGGCTTGGAGACCCAGTACTTC. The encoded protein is CAWSTGGLETQYF. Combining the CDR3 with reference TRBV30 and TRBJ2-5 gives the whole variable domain SQTIHQWPATLVQPVGSPLSLECTVEGTSNPNLYWYRQAAGRGLQLLFYSVGIGQISSEVPQNLSASRPQDRQFILSSKKLLLSDSGFYLCAWSTGGLETQYFGPGTRLLVL.

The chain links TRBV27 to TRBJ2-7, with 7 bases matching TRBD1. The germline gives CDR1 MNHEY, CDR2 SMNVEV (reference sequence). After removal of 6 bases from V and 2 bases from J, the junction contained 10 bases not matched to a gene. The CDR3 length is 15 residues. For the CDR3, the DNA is TGTGCCAGCAGACCGCCGGGACAGAGAGCCTACGAGCAGTACTTC. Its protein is CASRPPGQRAYEQYF.